The present T cell receptor beta chain was sequenced within a study of T-cell memory formation after mild COVID-19. Broader study findings: Mainly in CM and EM were contracting CD4+ clones; CD8+ were in EMRA. Whether day 37 second-wave clones are SARS-CoV-2-specific was not confirmed.

Comment on this clonotype: Its target is unknown.

5'RACE primed at constant segments yielded TCR alpha and TCR beta cDNA libraries bearing sample barcodes and UMIs. MiXCR, applied by TCRdb to the 5' RACE reads, yields one record per CDR3 protein. Of about 150,000 distinct CDR3 sequences listed, less than 20% are singletons. Trimming removed 1 base at V and 5 bases at J, with 14 bases between. CDR1 is LNHNV, CDR2 YYDKDF, per germline (reference sequence). This CDR3 comprises 15 residues. Specimen: PBMCs or a T cell subset sorted from them (not recorded which). The source is an adult woman who had mild COVID-19 (a few samples of this study predate the infection). Cell type and time point are not known. The V call is TRBV15, the J call TRBJ2-5; D perhaps matches TRBD1 (5 bases). This CDR3 reads CATSRAPTAGETQYF. The CDR3 region has the DNA TGTGCCACCAGCAGAGCTCCGACAGCAGGGGAGACCCAGTACTTC.